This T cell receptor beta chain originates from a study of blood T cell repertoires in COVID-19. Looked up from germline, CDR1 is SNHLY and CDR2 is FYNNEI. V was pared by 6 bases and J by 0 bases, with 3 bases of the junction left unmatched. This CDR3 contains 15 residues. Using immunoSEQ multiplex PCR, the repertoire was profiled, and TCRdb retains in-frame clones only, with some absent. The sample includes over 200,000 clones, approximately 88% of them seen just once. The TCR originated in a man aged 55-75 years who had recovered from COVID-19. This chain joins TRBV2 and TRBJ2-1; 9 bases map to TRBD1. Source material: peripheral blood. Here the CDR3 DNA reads TGTGCCAGCAGCCGGGGACAGGGCTCCTACAATGAGCAGTTCTTC. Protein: CASSRGQGSYNEQFF.